The clone carrying this T cell receptor beta chain came up a few times. Its antigen is not identified. TCR beta cDNA libraries had unique molecular identifiers. TCRdb itself ran the PCR reads through MiXCR, one entry per CDR3 protein. There are a few hundred thousand distinct CDR3 sequences in the sample; less than 40% occur only once, and 13% lies in the top ten. The data were taken from a study of post-analysis software for immune sequencing data. Notes on the study in general: When patients were compared with controls, a handful of TRBV segments were more frequent, TRBV5-6, TRBV5-1 and TRBV20-1 among them.

Germline V lookup: CDR1 WSHSY, CDR2 SAAADI. CDR3 length: 18 residues. V lost 4 bases and J 4 bases, leaving 23 bases between the germline ends. The rearrangement joins TRBV10-2 to TRBJ2-1; D is possibly TRBD1 (8 bases). The TCR originated in a girl between 10 and 17 years old with multiple sclerosis. The sample taken for sequencing was blood. The CDR3 sequence: CASSGYRGRGGLYNEQFF. CDR3 nucleotides: TGCGCCAGCAGTGGTTACAGGGGGAGGGGGGGGCTTTACAATGAGCAGTTCTTC.